The T cell receptor (beta chain) under discussion was sequenced for a study of long-term antiretroviral therapy in people with HIV. Looking at the study overall: Specimens dating back about a decade before the 2015 immediate-ART recommendation are the oldest included. General observations from the study: CDR3 lengths in HIV samples spanned a narrower range than controls.

The immunoSEQ assay was v3.0, run at survey level. Samples were sequenced targeting roughly 35,000-55,000 T-cell genomes each. Profiling relied on immunoSEQ multiplex PCR, and the TCRdb table lists in-frame clones only, not all of them. The table includes approximately 32,000 clones, around four fifths detected once. Participants living with HIV all received treatment in the United States. Per germline, CDR1 KGHSH and CDR2 LQKENI. The CDR3 runs to 17 residues. Unmatched junction bases numbered 5, after V lost 0 bases and J lost 0 bases. Turning to this clone: The antigen is not known.

The receptor was derived from a man aged 18 to 30 with HIV. The material sequenced was unsorted PBMCs, taken 0.4 years before starting antiretroviral therapy. J is TRBJ2-1 and V is TRBV18, with TRBD2 identical over 7 bases. CDR3 sequence reads: CASSPPKSGDSYNEQFF. The CDR3 DNA reads as TGTGCCAGCTCACCACCGAAAAGCGGGGACTCCTACAATGAGCAGTTCTTC.